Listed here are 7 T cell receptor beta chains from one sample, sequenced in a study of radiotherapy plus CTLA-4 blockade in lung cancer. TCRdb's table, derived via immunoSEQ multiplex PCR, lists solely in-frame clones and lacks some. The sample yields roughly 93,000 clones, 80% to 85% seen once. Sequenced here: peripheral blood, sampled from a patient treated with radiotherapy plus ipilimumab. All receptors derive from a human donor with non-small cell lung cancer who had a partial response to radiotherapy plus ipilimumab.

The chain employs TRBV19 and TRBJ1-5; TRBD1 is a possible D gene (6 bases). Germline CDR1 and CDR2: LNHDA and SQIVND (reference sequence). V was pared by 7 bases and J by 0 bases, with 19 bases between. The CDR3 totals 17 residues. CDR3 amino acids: CASTSRGALNSNQPQHF. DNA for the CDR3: TGTGCCAGTACTTCGCGGGGGGCATTAAATAGCAATCAGCCCCAGCATTTT.

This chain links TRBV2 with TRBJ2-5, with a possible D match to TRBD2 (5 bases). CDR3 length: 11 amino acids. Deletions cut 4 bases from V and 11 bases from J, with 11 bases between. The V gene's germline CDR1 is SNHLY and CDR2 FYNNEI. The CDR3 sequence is CASSVVEEQYF. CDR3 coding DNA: TGTGCCAGCAGTGTAGTGGAGGAGCAGTACTTC.

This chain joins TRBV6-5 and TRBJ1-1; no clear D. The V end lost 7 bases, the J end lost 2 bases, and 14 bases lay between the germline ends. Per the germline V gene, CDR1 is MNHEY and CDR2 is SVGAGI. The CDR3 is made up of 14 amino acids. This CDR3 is CASIPGKTNTEAFF. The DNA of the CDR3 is TGTGCCAGCATACCGGGAAAGACAAACACTGAAGCTTTCTTT.

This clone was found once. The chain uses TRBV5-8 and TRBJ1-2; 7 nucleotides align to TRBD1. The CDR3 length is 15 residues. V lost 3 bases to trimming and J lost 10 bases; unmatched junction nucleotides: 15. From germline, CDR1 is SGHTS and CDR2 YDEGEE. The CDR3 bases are TGTGCCAGCAGCTCCAGGGGGGCAGCTCTTGTGGACTACACCTTC. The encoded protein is CASSSRGAALVDYTF.

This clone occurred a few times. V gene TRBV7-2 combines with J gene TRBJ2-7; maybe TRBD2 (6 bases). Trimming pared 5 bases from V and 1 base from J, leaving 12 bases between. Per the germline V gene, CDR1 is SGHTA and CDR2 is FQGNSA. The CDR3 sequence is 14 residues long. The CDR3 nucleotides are TGTGCCAGCAGCCCACCGGGGGTTTCCTACGAGCAGTACTTC. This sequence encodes CASSPPGVSYEQYF.

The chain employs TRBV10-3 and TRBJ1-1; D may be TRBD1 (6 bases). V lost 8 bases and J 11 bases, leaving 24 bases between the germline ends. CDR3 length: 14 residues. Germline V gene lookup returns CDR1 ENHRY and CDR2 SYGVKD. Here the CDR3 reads CAIRVGGGSRSAFF. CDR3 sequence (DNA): TGTGCCATCCGGGTTGGGGGCGGATCAAGATCGGCTTTCTTT.

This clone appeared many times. The CDR3, as DNA: TGCGCCAGCAGCTCGGGACAGAAGAACACTGAAGCTTTCTTT. It is translated as CASSSGQKNTEAFF. The V gene is TRBV5-1, the J gene TRBJ1-1; 7 bases are shared with TRBD1. This CDR3 has 14 amino acids. Germline V gene sequence: CDR1 SGHRS, CDR2 YFSETQ. Germline trimming cut 3 bases from V and 1 base from J; bases unmatched to any gene: 3.